Sequencing of this T cell receptor beta chain was carried out in a study of vaccination and CD4 T cells after COVID-19. Study as a whole: According to the study, participants were given two doses of BNT162b2 or mRNA-1273 vaccine.

By proportion, this clonotype is medium-sized (0.01 to 0.1%). Antigen specificity is unknown. Treatment described: roughly nine-day PBMC culture with coronavirus spike peptide pools or control peptides (ViraFEST assay). Peptide pool stimulation in ViraFEST expanded antigen-specific T cells, whose TCRs were then sequenced. On day 3 and again on day 7, fresh IL-2 medium was used to replace half the medium. The study sequenced cultured CD4+ T cell DNA using the Oncomine TCR Beta short-read assay. TCRdb fed the PCR reads into MiXCR, producing one record per CDR3 protein. This table has about 24,000 distinct CDR3 sequences, less than 65% appearing once. This TCR came from a human donor who received a COVID-19 vaccine. The source was CD4+ T cells from blood, cultured in vitro, collected after SARS-CoV-2 vaccination.

CDR3 region: CASSELGKGGYTF. CDR3 nucleotide sequence: TGTGCCAGCAGTGAGCTAGGGAAGGGTGGCTACACCTTC. The chain uses TRBV6-1 and TRBJ1-2, with D uncertain. Germline CDR1 is MNHNS and CDR2 is SASEGT. V was cut by 3 bases and J by 7 bases, with 12 bases left in between. The CDR3 contains 13 residues.